These T cell receptor beta chains were read from a single sample in a study of tumor-infiltrating lymphocytes in primary liver carcinoma. TCRdb analysed the multiplex PCR reads with MiXCR anew, one entry per CDR3 protein. The sample has fewer than 85,000 distinct CDR3 sequences; approximately 62% are singletons. Sequencing was done on a sample of tumor-adjacent normal liver tissue. These receptors were collected from a man between 40 and 49 years old with primary liver carcinoma and hepatitis B virus infection. The CDR3 runs from the conserved cysteine through the conserved F or W. D genes are given only for firm matches. Clone size is not always given. Where it is, it says once, few, many or a class for expanded clones.

v_call	d_call	cdr3_length	j_call	clone_size	cdr3_aa	cdr3_nt
TRBV11-2	TRBD1	13	TRBJ2-7	few	CASTIRTGYEQYF	TGTGCCAGTACCATTCGGACAGGCTACGAGCAGTACTTC
TRBV10-3	-	15	TRBJ2-3	-	CAVSDWTSSTDTQYF	TGTGCCGTCAGTGACTGGACTTCTAGCACAGATACACAGTATTTT
TRBV9	TRBD2	14	TRBJ2-7	-	CASSVLAEANEQYF	TGTGCCAGCAGCGTACTAGCGGAAGCTAACGAGCAGTACTTC
TRBV11-2	TRBD1	14	TRBJ1-1	-	CAGSKGQGAGGAFF	TGTGCCGGCAGCAAGGGACAGGGGGCAGGTGGAGCTTTCTTT
TRBV20-1	-	11	TRBJ2-7	once	CSARAGREQYF	TGCAGTGCTAGGGCAGGGAGGGAGCAGTACTTC
TRBV5-1	-	15	TRBJ1-5	many	CASSRDPSVEQPQHF	TGCGCCAGCAGCCGGGATCCGTCAGTCGAACAGCCCCAGCATTTT
TRBV29-1	-	10	TRBJ1-2	-	CSVDHYGYIF	TGCAGCGTTGACCACTATGGCTACATCTTC
TRBV4-3	-	13	TRBJ2-7	-	CASSQDLPCEQYF	TGCGCCAGCAGCCAAGATCTGCCCTGCGAGCAGTATTTC
TRBV6-5	TRBD1	14	TRBJ2-7	-	CASSYSAGGYEQYF	TGTGCCAGCAGTTACTCGGCAGGGGGCTACGAGCAGTACTTC
TRBV12-3/TRBV12-4	-	14	TRBJ2-7	-	CASSRAGDLYEQYF	TGTGCCAGCAGTAGGGCAGGGGACCTCTACGAGCAGTACTTC
TRBV12-3/TRBV12-4	-	13	TRBJ2-7	many	CASTNPPSYEQYF	TGTGCCAGCACCAATCCACCCTCCTACGAGCAGTACTTC